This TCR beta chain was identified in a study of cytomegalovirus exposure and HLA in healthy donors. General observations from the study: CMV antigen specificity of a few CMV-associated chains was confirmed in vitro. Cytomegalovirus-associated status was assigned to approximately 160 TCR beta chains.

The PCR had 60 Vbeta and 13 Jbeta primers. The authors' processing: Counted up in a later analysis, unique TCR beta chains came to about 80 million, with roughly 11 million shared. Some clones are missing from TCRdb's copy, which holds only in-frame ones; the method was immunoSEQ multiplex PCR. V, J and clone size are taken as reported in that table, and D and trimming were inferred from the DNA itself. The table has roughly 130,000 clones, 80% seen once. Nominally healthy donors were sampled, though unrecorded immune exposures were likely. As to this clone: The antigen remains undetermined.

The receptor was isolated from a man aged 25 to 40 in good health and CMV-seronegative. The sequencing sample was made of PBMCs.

CDR3 protein: CASSIGAGPSMVPDTQYF. The CDR3 DNA follows: TGTGCCAGCAGCATAGGGGCGGGGCCATCTATGGTCCCAGATACGCAGTATTTT. The chain combines TRBV7-6 with TRBJ2-3; weak D call: TRBD2 (6 bases). Per germline, CDR1 SGHVS and CDR2 FNYEAQ. V dropped 5 bases and J dropped 4 bases, with 25 bases sitting between them. This CDR3 spans 18 amino acids.